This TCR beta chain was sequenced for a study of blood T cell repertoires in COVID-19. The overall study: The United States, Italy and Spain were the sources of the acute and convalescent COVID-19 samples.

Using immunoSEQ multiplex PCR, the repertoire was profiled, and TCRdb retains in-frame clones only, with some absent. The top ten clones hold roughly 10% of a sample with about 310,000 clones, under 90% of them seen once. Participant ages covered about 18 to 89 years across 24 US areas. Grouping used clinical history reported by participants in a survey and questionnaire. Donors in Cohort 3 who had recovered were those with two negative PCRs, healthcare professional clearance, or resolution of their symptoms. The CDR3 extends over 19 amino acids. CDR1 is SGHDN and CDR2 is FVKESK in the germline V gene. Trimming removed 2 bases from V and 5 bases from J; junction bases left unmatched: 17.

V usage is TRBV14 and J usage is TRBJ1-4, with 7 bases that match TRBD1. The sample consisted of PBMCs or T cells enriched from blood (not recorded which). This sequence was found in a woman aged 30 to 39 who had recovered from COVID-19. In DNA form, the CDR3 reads TGTGCCAGCAGCCAACTTCCCCGGGGGACAGTTCACGTAAATGAAAAACTGTTTTTT. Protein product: CASSQLPRGTVHVNEKLFF.